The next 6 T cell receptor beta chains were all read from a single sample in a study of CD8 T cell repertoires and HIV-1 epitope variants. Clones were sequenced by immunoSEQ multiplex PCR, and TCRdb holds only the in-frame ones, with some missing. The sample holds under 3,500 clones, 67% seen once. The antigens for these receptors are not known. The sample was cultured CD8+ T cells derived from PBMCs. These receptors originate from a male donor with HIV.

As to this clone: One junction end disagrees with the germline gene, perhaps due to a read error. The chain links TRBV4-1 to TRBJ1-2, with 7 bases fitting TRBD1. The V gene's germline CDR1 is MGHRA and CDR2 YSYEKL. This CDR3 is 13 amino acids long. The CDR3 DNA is TGCGCCAGCAGCCAAGATCAAGCGCAGGGGGGAGCCTTC. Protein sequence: CASSQDQAQGGAF.

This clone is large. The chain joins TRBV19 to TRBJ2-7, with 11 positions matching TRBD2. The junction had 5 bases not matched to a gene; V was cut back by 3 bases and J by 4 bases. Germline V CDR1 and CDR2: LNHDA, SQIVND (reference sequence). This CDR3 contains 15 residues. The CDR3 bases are TGTGCCAGTAGTATCCGACTAGCGGGGATTTACGAGCAGTACTTC. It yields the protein CASSIRLAGIYEQYF.

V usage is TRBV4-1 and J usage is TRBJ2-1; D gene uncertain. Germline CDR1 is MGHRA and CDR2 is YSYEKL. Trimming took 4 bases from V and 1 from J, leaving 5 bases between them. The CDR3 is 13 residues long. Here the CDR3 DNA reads TGCGCCAGCAGCCGTGCTTCCTACAATGAGCAGTTCTTC. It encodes CASSRASYNEQFF.

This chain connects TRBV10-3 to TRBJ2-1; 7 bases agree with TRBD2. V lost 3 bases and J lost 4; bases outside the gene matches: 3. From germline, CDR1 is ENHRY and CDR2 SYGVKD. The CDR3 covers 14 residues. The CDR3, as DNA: TGTGCCATCAGTGAAGGCGGGGGATACAATGAGCAGTTCTTC. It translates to CAISEGGGYNEQFF.

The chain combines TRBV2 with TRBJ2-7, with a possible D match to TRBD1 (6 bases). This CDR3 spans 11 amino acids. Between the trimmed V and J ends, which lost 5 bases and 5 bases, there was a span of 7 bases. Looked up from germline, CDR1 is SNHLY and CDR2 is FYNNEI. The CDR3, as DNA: TGTGCCAGCAGTACAGGGCACGAGCAGTACTTC. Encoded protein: CASSTGHEQYF.

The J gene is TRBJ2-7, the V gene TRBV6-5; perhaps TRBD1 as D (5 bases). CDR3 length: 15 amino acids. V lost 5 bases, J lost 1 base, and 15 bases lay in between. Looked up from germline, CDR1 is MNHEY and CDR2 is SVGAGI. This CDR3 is CASSQLKRQSYEQYF. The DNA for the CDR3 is TGTGCCAGCAGTCAATTAAAAAGACAGTCCTACGAGCAGTACTTC.